This TCR beta chain is drawn from a study of vaccination effects on CD4 cells after COVID-19. Study overall: A couple of convalescent patients provided samples 16 days and one week prevaccination. Study-level findings and limits: Spike-reactive clones detected post-vaccine in convalescents consisted mainly of new vaccine-induced clones. Early post-infection timepoints were absent, and convalescent patients were few.

On this clone: Its antigen is currently unknown.

Trimming removed 4 bases at V and 6 bases at J, with 13 bases between. The CDR3 is 14 amino acids. Germline V lookup: CDR1 SGHRS, CDR2 YFSETQ. CD4+ T cells specific for antigen were expanded with viral peptide pools by the ViraFEST assay before sequencing. Following 10 days of culture, CD4+ T cells were isolated. Confirmation by PCR established that the person had SARS-CoV-2 infection between March and December 2020. With 8.5 to 10 ug/ml peptides and 10 IU/ml IL-2, a few million PBMC per well were cultured. TCRdb keeps only in-frame clones here, not all; method: immunoSEQ multiplex PCR. The sample includes 24,000 or so clones, approximately 80% seen only once; the top ten take under 25%.

Sequences were derived from CD4+ T cells from PBMCs cultured with HCoV-NL63 spike peptides, sampled before COVID-19 vaccination. This TCR was recovered from a human donor who had a prior SARS-CoV-2 infection. V is TRBV5-1 and J is TRBJ1-4; D not resolved. The CDR3 here is CASSPDGRDEKLFF. Here the CDR3 DNA reads TGCGCCAGCAGCCCGGACGGGAGGGATGAAAAACTGTTTTTT.